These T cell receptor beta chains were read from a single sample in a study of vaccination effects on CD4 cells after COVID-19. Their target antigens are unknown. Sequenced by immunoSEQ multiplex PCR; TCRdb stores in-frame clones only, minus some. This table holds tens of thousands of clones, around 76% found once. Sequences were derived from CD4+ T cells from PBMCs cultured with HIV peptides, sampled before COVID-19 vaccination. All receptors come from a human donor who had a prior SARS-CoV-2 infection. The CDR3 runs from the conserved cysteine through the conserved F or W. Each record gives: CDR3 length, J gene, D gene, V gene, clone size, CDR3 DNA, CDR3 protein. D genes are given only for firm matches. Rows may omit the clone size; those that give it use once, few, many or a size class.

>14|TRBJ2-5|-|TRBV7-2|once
TGTGCCAGCAGTGTTCGGGCCCAACAAGAGACCCAGTACTTC
CASSVRAQQETQYF
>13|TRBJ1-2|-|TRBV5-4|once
TGTGCCAGCAGCTTTTACAGGGTCCCCGGCTACACCTTC
CASSFYRVPGYTF
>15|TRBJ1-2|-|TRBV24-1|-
TGTGCCACGCCGGGATGGGGGATAGAAGACTATGGCTACACCTTC
CATPGWGIEDYGYTF
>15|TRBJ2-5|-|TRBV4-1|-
TGCGCCAGCAGCCCAAGGGGAAGCCCGGCGGAGACCCAGTACTTC
CASSPRGSPAETQYF
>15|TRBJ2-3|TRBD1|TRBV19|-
TGTGCCAGTAGACCGGGACAGGGTTGGGCAGATACGCAGTATTTT
CASRPGQGWADTQYF
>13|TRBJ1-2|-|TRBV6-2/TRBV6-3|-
TGTGCCAGCAGTCCGACAGGCTTTTCTGGCTACACCTTC
CASSPTGFSGYTF
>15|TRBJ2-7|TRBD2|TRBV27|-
TGTGCCAGCAGGCGACTAGCGGGAGGCCAGGACGAGCAGTACTTC
CASRRLAGGQDEQYF
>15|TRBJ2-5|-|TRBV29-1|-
TGCAGCGTTGAAAGGGCAGGGTTAGGCCAAGAGACCCAGTACTTC
CSVERAGLGQETQYF
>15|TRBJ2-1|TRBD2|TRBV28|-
TGTGCCAGCAGTCAACCTGGGGGACTAGTTGATGAGCAGTTCTTC
CASSQPGGLVDEQFF
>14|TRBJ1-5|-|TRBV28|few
TGTGCCAGCGTTACTCAGGGTTTAGGGCAGCCCCAGCATTTT
CASVTQGLGQPQHF
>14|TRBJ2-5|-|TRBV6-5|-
TGTGCCAGCAGGGGGGGGCTCTCGGTGGAGACCCAGTACTTC
CASRGGLSVETQYF
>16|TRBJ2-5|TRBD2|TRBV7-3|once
TGTGCCAGCAGGGCAACCGGGCGGGGGAGCCAAGAGACCCAGTACTTC
CASRATGRGSQETQYF
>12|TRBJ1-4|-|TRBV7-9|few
TGTGCCAGCAGCTTAGGACATGAAAAACTGTTTTTT
CASSLGHEKLFF
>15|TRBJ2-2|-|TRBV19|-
TGTGCCAGTAGTTCCTCGGGACGAATAACCGGGGAGCTGTTTTTT
CASSSSGRITGELFF
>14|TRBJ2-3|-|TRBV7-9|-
TGTGCCAGCAGCTTATCTTCGGTCACAGATACGCAGTATTTT
CASSLSSVTDTQYF
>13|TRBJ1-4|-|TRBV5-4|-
TGTGCCAGCAGCCTGGACGTGGGGCTAAAACTGTTTTTT
CASSLDVGLKLFF
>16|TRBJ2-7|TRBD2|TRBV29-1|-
TGCAGCAGCGATCCGGGGACTAGCGGTAGCTCCTACGAGCAGTACTTC
CSSDPGTSGSSYEQYF
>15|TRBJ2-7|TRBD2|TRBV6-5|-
TGTGCCAGCAGTTCCTCGCGGGGGGTTGGGTACGAGCAGTACTTC
CASSSSRGVGYEQYF
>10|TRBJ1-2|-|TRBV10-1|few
TGCGCCAGCAGTAACTATGGCTACACCTTC
CASSNYGYTF
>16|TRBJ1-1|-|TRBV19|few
TGTGCCAGTAGTATCGACCCCAGGACTATGAACACTGAAGCTTTCTTT
CASSIDPRTMNTEAFF
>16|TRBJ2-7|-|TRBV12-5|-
TGTGCTAGTGGTTTGGTAGTTGGGGCCGACGAGAACGAGCAGTACTTC
CASGLVVGADENEQYF
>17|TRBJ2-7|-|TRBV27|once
TGTGCCAGCAGTTTATCCAAAATCGACAGGCGATCCTACGGGCAGTACTTC
CASSLSKIDRRSYGQYF
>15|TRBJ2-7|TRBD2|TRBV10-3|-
TGTGCCATCAGCGGGACTAGCGGGCCCCGCTACGAGCAGTACTTC
CAISGTSGPRYEQYF
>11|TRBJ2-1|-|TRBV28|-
TGTGCCAGCAGTTTACGCCAAACGCAGTTCTTC
CASSLRQTQFF
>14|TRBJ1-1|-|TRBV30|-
TGTGCCTGGTACAGGACAGTTCCGCGTACTGAAGCTTTCTTT
CAWYRTVPRTEAFF
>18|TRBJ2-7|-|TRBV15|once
TGTGCCACCAGCAGAGGCCCCCGGGGGCAATGGGGATCCTACGAGCAGTACTTC
CATSRGPRGQWGSYEQYF
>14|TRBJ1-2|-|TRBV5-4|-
TGTGCCAGCAGCTTGGCGGCACAGGTTTATGGCTACACCTTC
CASSLAAQVYGYTF
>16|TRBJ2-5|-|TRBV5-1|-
TGCGCCAGCAGCTTGACGGCAACTTCCAACCAAGAGACCCAGTACTTC
CASSLTATSNQETQYF
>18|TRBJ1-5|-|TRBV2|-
TGTGCCAGCAGGGCACAGGGTATGATCCCTTATAGCAATCAGCCCCAGCATTTT
CASRAQGMIPYSNQPQHF
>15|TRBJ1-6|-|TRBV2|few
TGTGCCAGCAGTTCTCAGGGGCTAAAGAATTCACCCCTCCACTTT
CASSSQGLKNSPLHF
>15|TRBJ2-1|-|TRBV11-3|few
TGTGCCAGCAGCTTAGACGGGAGCTCCTACAATGAGCAGTTCTTC
CASSLDGSSYNEQFF
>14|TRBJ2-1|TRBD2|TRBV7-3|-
TGTGCCAGCAGCTACGCGGGGGGCAGGGATGAGCAGTTCTTC
CASSYAGGRDEQFF
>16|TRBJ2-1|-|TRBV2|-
TGTGCCAGCACTTTTATCGCTATGGGGGATTCCAATGAGCAGTTCTTC
CASTFIAMGDSNEQFF
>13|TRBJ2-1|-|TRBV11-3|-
TGTGCCAGCAGCTTAGATCGAGTGGGCGAGCAGTTCTTC
CASSLDRVGEQFF
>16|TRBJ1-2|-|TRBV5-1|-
TGCGCCAGCAGCCCAGGAGGGGGGCGCGCCGACTATGGCTACACCTTC
CASSPGGGRADYGYTF
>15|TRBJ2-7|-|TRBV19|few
TGTGCCAGTAGTGCTCTAGCGGCAGGGGATGACGAGCAGTACTTC
CASSALAAGDDEQYF
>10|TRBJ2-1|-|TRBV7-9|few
TGTGCCACTTCCTGGTTCGAGCAGTTCTTC
CATSWFEQFF
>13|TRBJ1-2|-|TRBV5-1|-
TGCGCCAGCAGCCTGGGGCCTACTGGGGGCTACACCTTC
CASSLGPTGGYTF
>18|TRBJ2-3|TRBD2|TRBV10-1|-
TGCGCCAGCAGTGAGTCGAGAACCTCGGGGGGGAGCACAGATACGCAGTATTTT
CASSESRTSGGSTDTQYF
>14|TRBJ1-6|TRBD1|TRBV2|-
TGTGCCAGCAGGGGTGACAGGGGACTTTCACCCCTCCACTTT
CASRGDRGLSPLHF
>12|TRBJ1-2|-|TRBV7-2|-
TGTGCCAGCAGCTTCAGAAACTATGGCTATACCTTC
CASSFRNYGYTF
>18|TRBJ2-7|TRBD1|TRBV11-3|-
TGTGCCAGCAGCTTAAGGGCAGGGGGGACAGGGTTTTTCTACGAGCAGTACTTC
CASSLRAGGTGFFYEQYF
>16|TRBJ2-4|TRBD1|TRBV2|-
TGTGCCAGCAGTGAAGAAGGGTCCCGGACAGGGGATGTTCAGTACTTC
CASSEEGSRTGDVQYF
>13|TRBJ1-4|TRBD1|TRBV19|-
TGTGCCAGTAGCCTGAACAGGGGTGAAAAACTGTTTTTT
CASSLNRGEKLFF
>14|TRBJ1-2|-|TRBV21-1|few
TGTGCCAGCAGCGCGGAAGGGGGCTCCTATGGCTACACCTTC
CASSAEGGSYGYTF
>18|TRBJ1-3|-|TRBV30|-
TGTGCCTGGGACCTGGCTCCTCTTCAGGGCGGCTCTGGAAACACCATATATTTT
CAWDLAPLQGGSGNTIYF
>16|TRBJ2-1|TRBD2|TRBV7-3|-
TGTGCCAGCAGCTTAAGCCCAGCGGGGGGGCCCCATGAGCAGTTCTTC
CASSLSPAGGPHEQFF
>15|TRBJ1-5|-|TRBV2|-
TGTGCCAGCAGTGAGATGCCGTATAGCAATCAGCCCCAGCATTTT
CASSEMPYSNQPQHF
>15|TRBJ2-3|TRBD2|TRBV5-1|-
TGCGCCAGCAGCTTGGTCGGGGGGGGCACAGATACGCAGTATTTT
CASSLVGGGTDTQYF
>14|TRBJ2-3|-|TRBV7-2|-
TGTGCCAGCAGCTTAGGAGGCCGAACAGATACGCAGTATTTT
CASSLGGRTDTQYF
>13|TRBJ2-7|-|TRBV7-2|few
TGTGCCAGCATCCCCCTATGGGGGCGCGAGCAGTACTTC
CASIPLWGREQYF
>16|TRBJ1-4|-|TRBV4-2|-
TGTGCCAGCAGCCCACGTAAGACGGCCTTGGGGGAAAAACTGTTTTTT
CASSPRKTALGEKLFF
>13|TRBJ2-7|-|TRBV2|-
TGTGCCAGCAGTGACGACAGCTCCTACGAGCAGTACTTC
CASSDDSSYEQYF